This passage covers 5 T cell receptor beta chains from one sample sequenced in a study of identical twins. One entry per CDR3 protein, called by TCRdb with MiXCR from the 5' RACE reads. The top ten hold around 3.2% of the sample, which has a few hundred thousand distinct CDR3 sequences, around 9.6% seen once. These records were also assigned to another study, of yellow fever vaccine responses in identical twins.

Sequencing was performed on PBMCs. The receptor source for this set is a woman younger than 30 in good health.

This clonotype was counted at least ten times. The chain recombines TRBV28 with TRBJ2-7, with D perhaps TRBD2 (5 bases). The V end lost 7 bases, the J end lost 6 bases, and 16 bases lay between the germline ends. The CDR3 sequence is 13 residues long. Germline CDR1 is MDHEN and CDR2 is SYDVKM. The CDR3 sequence is CASTSLADTEQYF. The CDR3 DNA reads TGTGCCAGCACTTCCCTAGCAGACACCGAGCAGTACTTC.

This clonotype has ten or more counts. The chain uses TRBV5-1 and TRBJ2-2, with TRBD2 matching over 14 bases. The CDR3 spans 17 residues. Germline loops: CDR1 SGHRS, CDR2 YFSETQ. The V gene end was trimmed by 4 bases and the J gene end by 6 bases; junction bases not matched to a gene: 8. As DNA, the CDR3 is TGCGCCAGCAGCGCCGGGACTAGCGGGAGAGGAGCCGGGGAGCTGTTTTTT. Protein product: CASSAGTSGRGAGELFF. The full variable domain, rest sourced from reference TRBV5-1 and TRBJ2-2, is KAGVTQTPRYLIKTRGQQVTLSCSPISGHRSVSWYQQTPGQGLQFLFEYFSETQRNKGNFPGRFSGRQFSNSRSEMNVSTLELGDSALYLCASSAGTSGRGAGELFFGEGSRLTVL.

The chain has TRBV9 and TRBJ1-1, with no clear D. Trimming left V 3 bases short and J 7 bases short, with 10 bases between. The CDR3 extends over 12 amino acids. Germline CDR1 and CDR2: SGDLS and YYNGEE. CDR3 protein: CASSGTINEAFF. The CDR3 DNA reads as TGTGCCAGCAGCGGGACCATAAATGAAGCTTTCTTT.

This clonotype has just a few counts. V usage is TRBV5-1 and J usage is TRBJ1-1; D is unresolved. Germline CDR1 and CDR2: SGHRS and YFSETQ. The CDR3 has 14 residues. Trimming shortened V by 4 bases and J by 4 bases, and 14 bases separated the two germline ends. CDR3 DNA sequence: TGCGCCAGCAGCCTAATTGCCTCGGGCACTGAAGCTTTCTTT. Translating it yields CASSLIASGTEAFF.

This clonotype has only a few counts. V gene TRBV2 combines with J gene TRBJ2-5; 9 nucleotides line up with TRBD2. CDR1 is SNHLY, CDR2 FYNNEI, per germline. The CDR3 is 16 residues long. The V and J ends lost 9 bases and 2 bases, in that order; junction bases with no gene match: 13. The CDR3 spells CASERLAGLLQETQYF. CDR3 DNA sequence: TGTGCCAGTGAGAGGCTAGCGGGGCTACTACAAGAGACCCAGTACTTC.